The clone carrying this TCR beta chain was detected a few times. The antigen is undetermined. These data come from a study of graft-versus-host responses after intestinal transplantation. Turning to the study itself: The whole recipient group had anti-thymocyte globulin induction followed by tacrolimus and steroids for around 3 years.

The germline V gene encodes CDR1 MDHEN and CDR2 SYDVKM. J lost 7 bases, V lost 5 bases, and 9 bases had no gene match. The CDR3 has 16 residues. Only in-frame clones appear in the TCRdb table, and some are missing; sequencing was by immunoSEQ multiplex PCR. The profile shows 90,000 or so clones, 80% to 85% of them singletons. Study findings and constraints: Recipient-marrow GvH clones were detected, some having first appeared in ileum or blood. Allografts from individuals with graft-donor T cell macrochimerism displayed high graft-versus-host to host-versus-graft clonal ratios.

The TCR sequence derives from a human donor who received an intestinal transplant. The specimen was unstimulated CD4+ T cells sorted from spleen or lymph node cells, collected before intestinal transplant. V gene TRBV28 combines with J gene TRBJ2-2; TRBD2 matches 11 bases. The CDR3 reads CASSPSTSGGVGELFF. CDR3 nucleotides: TGTGCCAGCAGTCCTAGCACTAGCGGGGGTGTCGGGGAGCTGTTTTTT.